Given below is one TCR beta chain in context. These data are taken from a study of T cells in Graves' hyperthyroidism and ophthalmopathy. The V gene end was trimmed by 0 bases and the J gene end by 5 bases; junction bases not matched to a gene: 7. Germline loops: CDR1 DFQATT, CDR2 SNEGSKA (reference sequence). CDR3 length: 14 residues. Using RNA transcripts as the source, TCR beta CDR3 regions were amplified. In the first-round RT-PCR of the TCR CDR3, the HTBI primer set was used. TCRdb re-called the multiplex PCR reads with MiXCR, one entry per CDR3 protein. The table records about 410,000 distinct CDR3 sequences, about 15% of them present only once.

Sample: blood. The source is a man aged 18 to 30 with Graves' ophthalmopathy. The V gene is TRBV20-1, the J gene TRBJ2-7; 7 nucleotides match TRBD2. The CDR3 DNA is TGCAGTGCTAGAGATTGGGTCAGCGGGAACGAGCAGTACTTC. This sequence encodes CSARDWVSGNEQYF.